This T cell receptor (beta chain) emerged from a study of blood T cell repertoires in COVID-19. Overall study context: T cells, B-cell-depleted T cells, or PBMCs supplied cDNA or gDNA.

Original analysis: Reference gene primers were amplified, and this amplification served to estimate nucleated cell counts. The table came from immunoSEQ multiplex PCR; TCRdb's copy has only in-frame clones and leaves some out. Clone size and the V and J calls come from that table; the DNA yielded D and trimming. The data show about 210,000 clones, roughly 80% seen once. Enrolment of Seattle patients took place during active infection, and they were followed longitudinally. The CDR3 extends over 16 amino acids. Looked up from germline, CDR1 is MDHEN and CDR2 is SYDVKM. V trimming: 5 bases; J trimming: 1 base; junction bases outside the gene matches: 8.

The sample comprised peripheral blood. The origin of this receptor is a man in his sixties with COVID-19, enrolled during active disease. The rearrangement joins TRBV28 to TRBJ1-3; 7 nucleotides line up with TRBD1. CDR3 region: CASSPVDRVSGNTIYF. CDR3 DNA: TGTGCCAGCAGTCCAGTAGACAGGGTTTCTGGAAACACCATATATTTT.